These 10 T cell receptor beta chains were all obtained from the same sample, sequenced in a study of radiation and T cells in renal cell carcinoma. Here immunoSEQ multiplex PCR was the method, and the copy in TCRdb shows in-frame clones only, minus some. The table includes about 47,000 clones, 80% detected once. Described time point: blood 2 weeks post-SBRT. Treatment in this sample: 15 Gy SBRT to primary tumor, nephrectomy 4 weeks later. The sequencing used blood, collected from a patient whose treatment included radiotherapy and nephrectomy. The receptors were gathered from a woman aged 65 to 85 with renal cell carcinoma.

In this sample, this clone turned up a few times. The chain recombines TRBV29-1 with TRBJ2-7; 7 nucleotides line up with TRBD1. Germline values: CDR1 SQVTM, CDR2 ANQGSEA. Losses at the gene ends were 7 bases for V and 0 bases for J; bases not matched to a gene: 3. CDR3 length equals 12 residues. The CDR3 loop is CSAGDSSYEQYF. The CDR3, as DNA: TGCAGCGCCGGGGACAGCTCCTACGAGCAGTACTTC.

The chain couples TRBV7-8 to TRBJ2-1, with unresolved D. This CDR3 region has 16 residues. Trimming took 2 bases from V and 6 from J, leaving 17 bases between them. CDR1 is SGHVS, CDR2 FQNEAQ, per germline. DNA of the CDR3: TGTGCCAGCAGCTTACTTAGGGTCATTAGATTCAATGAGCAGTTCTTC. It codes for CASSLLRVIRFNEQFF.

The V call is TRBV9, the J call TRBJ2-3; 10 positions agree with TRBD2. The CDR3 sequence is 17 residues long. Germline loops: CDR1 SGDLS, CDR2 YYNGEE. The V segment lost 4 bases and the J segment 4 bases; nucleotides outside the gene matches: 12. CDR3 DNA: TGTGCCAGCAGCCCCAGGCCTAGCGGGAGTACGCCAGATACGCAGTATTTT. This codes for CASSPRPSGSTPDTQYF.

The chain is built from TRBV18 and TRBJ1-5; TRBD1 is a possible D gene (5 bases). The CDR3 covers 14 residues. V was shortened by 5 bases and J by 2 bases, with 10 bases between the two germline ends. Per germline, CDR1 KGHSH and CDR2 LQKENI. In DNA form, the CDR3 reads TGTGCCAGCTCAAATGGGGGGGGCAATCAGCCCCAGCATTTT. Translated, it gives CASSNGGGNQPQHF.

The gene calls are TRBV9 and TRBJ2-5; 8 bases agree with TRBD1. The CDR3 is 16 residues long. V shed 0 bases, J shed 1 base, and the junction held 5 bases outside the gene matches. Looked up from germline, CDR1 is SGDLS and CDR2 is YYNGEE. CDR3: CASSVAVGQGQETQYF. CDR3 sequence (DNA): TGTGCCAGCAGCGTAGCTGTCGGACAGGGCCAAGAGACCCAGTACTTC.

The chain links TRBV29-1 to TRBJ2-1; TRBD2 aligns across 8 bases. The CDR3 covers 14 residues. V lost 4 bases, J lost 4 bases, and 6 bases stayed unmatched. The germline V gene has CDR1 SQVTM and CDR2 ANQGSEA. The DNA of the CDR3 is TGCAGCGTTGTAGCTAGCGGGCTATACAATGAGCAGTTCTTC. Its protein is CSVVASGLYNEQFF.

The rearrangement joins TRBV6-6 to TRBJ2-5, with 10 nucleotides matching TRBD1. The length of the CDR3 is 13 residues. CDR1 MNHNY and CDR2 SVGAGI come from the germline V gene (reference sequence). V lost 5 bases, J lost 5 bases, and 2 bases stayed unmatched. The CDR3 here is CASSDRGPETQYF. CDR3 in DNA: TGTGCCAGCAGTGACAGGGGGCCGGAGACCCAGTACTTC.

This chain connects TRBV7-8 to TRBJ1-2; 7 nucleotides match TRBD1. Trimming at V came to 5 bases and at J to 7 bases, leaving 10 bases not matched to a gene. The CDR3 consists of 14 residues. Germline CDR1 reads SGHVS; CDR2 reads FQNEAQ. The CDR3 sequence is CASSPSEGAGGYTF. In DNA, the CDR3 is TGTGCCAGCAGCCCGTCAGAGGGGGCGGGTGGCTACACCTTC.

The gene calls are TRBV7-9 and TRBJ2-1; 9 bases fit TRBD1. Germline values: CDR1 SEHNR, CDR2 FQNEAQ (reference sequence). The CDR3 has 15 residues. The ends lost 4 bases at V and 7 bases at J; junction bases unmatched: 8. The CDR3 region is CASSSRDRVVNEQFF. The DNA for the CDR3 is TGTGCCAGCAGCTCCCGGGACAGGGTGGTAAATGAGCAGTTCTTC.

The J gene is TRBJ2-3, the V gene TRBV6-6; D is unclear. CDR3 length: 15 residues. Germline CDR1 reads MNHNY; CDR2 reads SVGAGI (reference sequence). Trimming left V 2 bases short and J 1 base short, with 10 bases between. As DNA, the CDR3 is TGTGCCAGCAGTTACGGCACTGCGGGCACAGATACGCAGTATTTT. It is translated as CASSYGTAGTDTQYF.